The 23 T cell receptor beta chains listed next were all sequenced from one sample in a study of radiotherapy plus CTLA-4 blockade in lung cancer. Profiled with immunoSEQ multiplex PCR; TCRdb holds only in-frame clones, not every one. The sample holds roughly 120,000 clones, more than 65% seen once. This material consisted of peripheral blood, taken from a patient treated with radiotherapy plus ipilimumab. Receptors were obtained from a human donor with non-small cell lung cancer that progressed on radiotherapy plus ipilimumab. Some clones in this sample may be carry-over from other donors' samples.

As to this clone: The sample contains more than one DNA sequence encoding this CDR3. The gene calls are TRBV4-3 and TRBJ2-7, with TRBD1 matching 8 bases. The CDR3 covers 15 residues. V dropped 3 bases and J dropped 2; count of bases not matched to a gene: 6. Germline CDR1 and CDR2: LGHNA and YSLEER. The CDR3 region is CASSHGQGGTYEQYF. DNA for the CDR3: TGCGCCAGCAGCCACGGACAGGGTGGTACCTACGAGCAGTACTTC.

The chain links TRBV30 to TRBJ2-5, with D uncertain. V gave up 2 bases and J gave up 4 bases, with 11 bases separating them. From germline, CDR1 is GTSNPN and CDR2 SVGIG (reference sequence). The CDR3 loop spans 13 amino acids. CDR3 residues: CAWSKKGGETQYF. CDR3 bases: TGTGCCTGGAGTAAGAAGGGTGGAGAGACCCAGTACTTC.

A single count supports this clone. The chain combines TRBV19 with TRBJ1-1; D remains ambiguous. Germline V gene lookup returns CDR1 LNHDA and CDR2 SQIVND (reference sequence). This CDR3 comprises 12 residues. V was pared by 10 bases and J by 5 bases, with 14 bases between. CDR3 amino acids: CATTETPTEAFF. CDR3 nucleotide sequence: TGTGCCACCACTGAGACCCCGACTGAAGCTTTCTTT.

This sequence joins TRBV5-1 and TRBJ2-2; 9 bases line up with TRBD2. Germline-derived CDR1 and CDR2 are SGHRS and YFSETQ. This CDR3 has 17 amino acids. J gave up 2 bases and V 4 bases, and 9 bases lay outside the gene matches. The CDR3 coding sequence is TGCGCCAGCAGCCCGTCTCCTAGCGGGGTCAACACCGGGGAGCTGTTTTTT. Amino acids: CASSPSPSGVNTGELFF.

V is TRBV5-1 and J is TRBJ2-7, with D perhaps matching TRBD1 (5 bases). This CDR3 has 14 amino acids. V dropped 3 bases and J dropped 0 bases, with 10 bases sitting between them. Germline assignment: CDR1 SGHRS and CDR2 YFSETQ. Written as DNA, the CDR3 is TGCGCCAGCAGCTCCTACAGGAACTCCTACGAGCAGTACTTC. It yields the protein CASSSYRNSYEQYF.

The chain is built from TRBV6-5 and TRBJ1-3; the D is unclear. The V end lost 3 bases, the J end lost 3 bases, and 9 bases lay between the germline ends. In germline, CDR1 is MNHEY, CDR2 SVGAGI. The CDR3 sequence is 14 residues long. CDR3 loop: CASSYRPFGNTIYF. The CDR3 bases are TGTGCCAGCAGTTATCGTCCTTTTGGAAACACCATATATTTT.

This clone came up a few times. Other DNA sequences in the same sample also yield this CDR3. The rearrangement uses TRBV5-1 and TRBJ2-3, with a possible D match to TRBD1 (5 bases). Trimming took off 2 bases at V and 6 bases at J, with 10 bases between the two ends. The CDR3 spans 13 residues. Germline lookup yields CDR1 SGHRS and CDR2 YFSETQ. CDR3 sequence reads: CASSFWGRDTQYF. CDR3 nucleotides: TGCGCCAGCAGCTTTTGGGGCAGGGATACGCAGTATTTT.

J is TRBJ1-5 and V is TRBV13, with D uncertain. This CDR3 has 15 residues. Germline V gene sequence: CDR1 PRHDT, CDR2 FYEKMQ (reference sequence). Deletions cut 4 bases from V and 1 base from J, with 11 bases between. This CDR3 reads CASSSSITSNQPQHF. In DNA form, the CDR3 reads TGTGCCAGCAGCTCTTCAATCACGAGCAATCAGCCCCAGCATTTT.

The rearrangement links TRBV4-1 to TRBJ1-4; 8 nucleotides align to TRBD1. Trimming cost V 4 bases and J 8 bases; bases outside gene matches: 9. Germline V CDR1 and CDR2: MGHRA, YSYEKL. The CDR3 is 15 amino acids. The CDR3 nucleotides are TGCGCCAGCAGCCGGGAATCAGGGGGCGACGAAAAACTGTTTTTT. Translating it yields CASSRESGGDEKLFF.

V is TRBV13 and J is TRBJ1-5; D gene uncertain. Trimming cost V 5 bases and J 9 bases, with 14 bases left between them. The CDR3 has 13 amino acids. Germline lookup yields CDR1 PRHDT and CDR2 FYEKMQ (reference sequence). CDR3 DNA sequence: TGTGCCAGCAGCCCCAGTGAGTATGGGCCCCAGCATTTT. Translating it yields CASSPSEYGPQHF.

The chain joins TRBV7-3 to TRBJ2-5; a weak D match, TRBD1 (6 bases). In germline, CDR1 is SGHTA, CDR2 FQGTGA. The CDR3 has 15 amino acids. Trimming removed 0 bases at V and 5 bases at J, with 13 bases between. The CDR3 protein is CASSLTLGGWETQYF. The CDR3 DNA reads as TGTGCCAGCAGCTTAACGTTAGGGGGATGGGAGACCCAGTACTTC.

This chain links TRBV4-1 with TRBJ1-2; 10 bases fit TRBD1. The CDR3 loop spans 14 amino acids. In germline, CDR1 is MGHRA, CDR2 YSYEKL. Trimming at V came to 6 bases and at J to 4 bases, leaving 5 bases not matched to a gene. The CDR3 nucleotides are TGCGCCAGCAGACCGACAGGGGGCTCCTATGGCTACACCTTC. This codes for CASRPTGGSYGYTF.

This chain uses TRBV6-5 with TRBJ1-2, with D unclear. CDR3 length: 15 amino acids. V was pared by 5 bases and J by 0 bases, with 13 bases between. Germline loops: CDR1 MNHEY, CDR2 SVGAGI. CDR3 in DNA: TGTGCCAGCAGTCGAGCCATAGCTCCTAACTATGGCTACACCTTC. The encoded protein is CASSRAIAPNYGYTF.

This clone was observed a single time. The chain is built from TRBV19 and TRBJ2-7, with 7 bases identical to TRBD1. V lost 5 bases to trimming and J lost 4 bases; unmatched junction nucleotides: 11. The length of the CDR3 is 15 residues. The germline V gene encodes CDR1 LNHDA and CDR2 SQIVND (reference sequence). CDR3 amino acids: CASSAHRDSFYEQYF. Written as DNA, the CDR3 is TGTGCCAGTAGTGCACACCGGGACAGCTTTTACGAGCAGTACTTC. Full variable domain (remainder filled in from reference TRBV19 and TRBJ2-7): DGGITQSPKYLFRKEGQNVTLSCEQNLNHDAMYWYRQDPGQGLRLIYYSQIVNDFQKGDIAEGYSVSREKKESFPLTVTSAQKNPTAFYLCASSAHRDSFYEQYFGPGTRLTVT.

The CDR3 loop reads CASSVGSSGNTIYF. The DNA for the CDR3 is TGTGCCAGCAGCGTAGGATCCTCTGGAAACACCATATATTTT. The chain recombines TRBV9 with TRBJ1-3; D remains ambiguous. V shed 0 bases and J shed 0 bases, with 4 bases lying between them. The length of the CDR3 is 14 residues. Germline loops: CDR1 SGDLS, CDR2 YYNGEE.

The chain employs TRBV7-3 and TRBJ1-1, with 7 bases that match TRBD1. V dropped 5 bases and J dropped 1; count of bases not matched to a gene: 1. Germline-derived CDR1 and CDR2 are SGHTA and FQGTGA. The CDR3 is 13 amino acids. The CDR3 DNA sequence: TGTGCCAGCAGCGACAGGGCGAACACTGAAGCTTTCTTT. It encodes CASSDRANTEAFF.

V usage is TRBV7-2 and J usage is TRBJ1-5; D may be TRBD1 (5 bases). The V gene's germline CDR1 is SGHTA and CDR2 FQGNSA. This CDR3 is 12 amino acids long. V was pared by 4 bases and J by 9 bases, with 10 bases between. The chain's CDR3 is CASSWAGGPQHF. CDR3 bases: TGTGCCAGCAGCTGGGCGGGGGGGCCCCAGCATTTT.

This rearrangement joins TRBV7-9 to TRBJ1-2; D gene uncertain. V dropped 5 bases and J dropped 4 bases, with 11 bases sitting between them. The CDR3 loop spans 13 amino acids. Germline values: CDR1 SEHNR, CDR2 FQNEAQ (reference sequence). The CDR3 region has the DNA TGTGCCAGCAGCCCGACGGAACTCTATGGCTACACCTTC. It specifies CASSPTELYGYTF.

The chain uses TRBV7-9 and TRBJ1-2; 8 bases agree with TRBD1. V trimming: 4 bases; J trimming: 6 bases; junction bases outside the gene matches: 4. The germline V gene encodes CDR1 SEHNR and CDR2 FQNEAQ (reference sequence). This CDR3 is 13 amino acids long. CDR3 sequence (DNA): TGTGCCAGCAGCTCGACAGGGGTTGATGGCTACACCTTC. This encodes CASSSTGVDGYTF. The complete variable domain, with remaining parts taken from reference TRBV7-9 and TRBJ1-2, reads DTGVSQNPRHKITKRGQNVTFRCDPISEHNRLYWYRQTLGQGPEFLTYFQNEAQLEKSRLLSDRFSAERPKGSFSTLEIQRTEQGDSAMYLCASSSTGVDGYTFGSGTRLTVV.

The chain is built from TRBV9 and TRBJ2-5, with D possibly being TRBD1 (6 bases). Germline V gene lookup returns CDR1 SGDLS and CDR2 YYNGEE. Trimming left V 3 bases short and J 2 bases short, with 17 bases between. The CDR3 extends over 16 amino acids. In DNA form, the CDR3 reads TGTGCCAGCAGCGGAAGACCTGGACAGTGGCAAGAGACCCAGTACTTC. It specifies CASSGRPGQWQETQYF.

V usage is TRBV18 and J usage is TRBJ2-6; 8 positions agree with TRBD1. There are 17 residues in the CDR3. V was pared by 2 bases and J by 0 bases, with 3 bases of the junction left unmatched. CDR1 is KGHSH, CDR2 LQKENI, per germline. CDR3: CASSPGTGLSGANVLTF. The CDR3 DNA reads TGTGCCAGCTCACCAGGGACAGGCCTCTCTGGGGCCAACGTCCTGACTTTC.

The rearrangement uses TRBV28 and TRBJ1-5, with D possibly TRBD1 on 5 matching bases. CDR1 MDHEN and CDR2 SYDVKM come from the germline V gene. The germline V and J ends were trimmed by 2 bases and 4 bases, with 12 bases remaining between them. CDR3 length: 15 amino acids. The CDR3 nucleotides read TGTGCCAGCAGTTTAACCCCAGGGAGTAATCAGCCCCAGCATTTT. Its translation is CASSLTPGSNQPQHF. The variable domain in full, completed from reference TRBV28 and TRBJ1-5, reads DVKVTQSSRYLVKRTGEKVFLECVQDMDHENMFWYRQDPGLGLRLIYFSYDVKMKEKGDIPEGYSVSREKKERFSLILESASTNQTSMYLCASSLTPGSNQPQHFGDGTRLSIL.

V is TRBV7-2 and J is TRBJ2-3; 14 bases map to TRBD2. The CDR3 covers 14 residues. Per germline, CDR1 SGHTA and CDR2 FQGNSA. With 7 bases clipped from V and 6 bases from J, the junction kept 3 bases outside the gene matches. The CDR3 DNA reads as TGTGCCAGCATCCGGACTAGCGGGGGGGATACGCAGTATTTT. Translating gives CASIRTSGGDTQYF.